This passage covers 13 T cell receptor beta chains from one sample sequenced in a study of blood T cell repertoires in COVID-19. This table comes from immunoSEQ multiplex PCR, and its TCRdb copy is limited to in-frame clones, with some not included. The table records some 340,000 clones, about 85% of them present only once. Sequencing was done on a sample of peripheral blood. The receptors shown here come from a woman between 18 and 30 years old with acute or convalescent COVID-19.

V is TRBV19 and J is TRBJ1-4; D remains ambiguous. The CDR3 has 13 residues. Germline V gives CDR1 LNHDA, CDR2 SQIVND (reference sequence). V lost 8 bases to trimming and J lost 7 bases, with 14 bases between them. The CDR3 DNA sequence: TGTGCCAGTCTGCGCGGGGAGGGTGAAAAACTGTTTTTT. Protein product: CASLRGEGEKLFF.

V usage is TRBV7-8 and J usage is TRBJ2-3; D may be TRBD2 (6 bases). Germline assignment: CDR1 SGHVS and CDR2 FQNEAQ. V dropped 7 bases and J dropped 0 bases, with 14 bases sitting between them. This CDR3 spans 15 amino acids. The CDR3 spells CASTTAGQSTDTQYF. The CDR3, as DNA: TGTGCCAGCACCACGGCGGGGCAGAGCACAGATACGCAGTATTTT.

The rearrangement joins TRBV19 to TRBJ2-1, with TRBD2 matching 8 bases. The germline CDR1 and CDR2 sequences are LNHDA and SQIVND (reference sequence). The CDR3 runs 13 residues. The trim removed 3 bases at V and 10 bases at J, leaving 5 bases unmatched. The CDR3 loop reads CASSILAGREQFF. CDR3 coding DNA: TGTGCCAGTAGTATCTTAGCGGGACGGGAGCAGTTCTTC. The full variable domain, rest sourced from reference TRBV19 and TRBJ2-1, is DGGITQSPKYLFRKEGQNVTLSCEQNLNHDAMYWYRQDPGQGLRLIYYSQIVNDFQKGDIAEGYSVSREKKESFPLTVTSAQKNPTAFYLCASSILAGREQFFGPGTRLTVL.

The V call is TRBV7-8, the J call TRBJ2-1, with 8 bases matching TRBD2. Per germline, CDR1 SGHVS and CDR2 FQNEAQ. V lost 1 base, J lost 5 bases, and 7 bases stayed unmatched. The CDR3 sequence is 16 residues long. The CDR3 nucleotides are TGTGCCAGCAGCTTAGGTCTGGGACTAGACAACAATGAGCAGTTCTTC. Protein product: CASSLGLGLDNNEQFF.

V gene TRBV3-1 (or the pseudogene TRBV3-2) combines with J gene TRBJ2-5, with a possible D match to TRBD1 (6 bases). The CDR3 runs to 16 residues. V lost 2 bases, J lost 1 base, and 14 bases lay in between. Germline lookup yields CDR1 LGHDT and CDR2 YNNKEL (reference sequence). The CDR3 region is CASSQIGTNTQETQYF. The CDR3, as DNA: TGTGCCAGCAGCCAAATCGGGACAAACACCCAAGAGACCCAGTACTTC.

The rearrangement uses TRBV2 and TRBJ1-3, with D possibly TRBD1 on 6 matching bases. This CDR3 has 12 residues. Trimming cost V 7 bases and J 4 bases, with 8 bases left between them. The V gene's germline CDR1 is SNHLY and CDR2 FYNNEI. This CDR3 reads CASNREGNTIYF. The CDR3 DNA follows: TGTGCCAGCAACAGGGAAGGAAACACCATATATTTT.

The chain employs TRBV2 and TRBJ1-5; TRBD1 is a possible D gene (6 bases). In germline, CDR1 is SNHLY, CDR2 FYNNEI. V lost 4 bases to trimming and J lost 5 bases, with 12 bases between them. The CDR3 is 14 amino acids. In DNA form, the CDR3 reads TGTGCCAGCAGTGCTGAACAGGGAGATCAGCCCCAGCATTTT. Translating gives CASSAEQGDQPQHF.

The rearrangement uses TRBV18 and TRBJ2-4, with a tentative D call TRBD2 (6 bases). V was pared by 3 bases and J by 0 bases, with 21 bases between. Per germline, CDR1 KGHSH and CDR2 LQKENI. This CDR3 comprises 19 residues. The CDR3 spells CASSPRGVGDGQAKNIQYF. The CDR3 coding sequence is TGTGCCAGCTCACCTCGCGGGGTGGGGGACGGCCAAGCCAAAAACATTCAGTACTTC.

This clone has just one count. The genes are TRBV28 and TRBJ2-7; a weak D match, TRBD1 (6 bases). CDR1 and CDR2 from the germline V gene are MDHEN and SYDVKM. Trimming left V 5 bases short and J 2 bases short, with 13 bases between. This CDR3 region has 14 residues. Here the CDR3 reads CASSPGDTTYEQYF. The DNA of the CDR3 is TGTGCCAGCAGTCCCGGGGACACTACCTACGAGCAGTACTTC.

The chain has TRBV4-1 and TRBJ1-4; possibly TRBD1 for D (5 bases). Germline CDR1 and CDR2: MGHRA and YSYEKL. V shed 0 bases and J shed 0 bases, with 14 bases lying between them. This CDR3 comprises 18 residues. CDR3 sequence: CASSQDQGIISTNEKLFF. CDR3 DNA: TGCGCCAGCAGCCAAGATCAGGGCATAATCTCAACTAATGAAAAACTGTTTTTT.

The chain carries TRBV13 and TRBJ2-2; a weak D match, TRBD1 (6 bases). CDR1 and CDR2 from the germline V gene are PRHDT and FYEKMQ (reference sequence). Trimming shortened V by 4 bases and J by 5 bases, and 17 bases separated the two germline ends. The CDR3 loop spans 16 amino acids. The CDR3 region is CASSSPDRPQTGELFF. CDR3 in DNA: TGTGCCAGCAGCTCCCCCGACAGGCCCCAAACCGGGGAGCTGTTTTTT. The variable domain in full, with the rest retrieved from reference TRBV13 and TRBJ2-2, is AAGVIQSPRHLIKEKRETATLKCYPIPRHDTVYWYQQGPGQDPQFLISFYEKMQSDKGSIPDRFSAQQFSDYHSELNMSSLELGDSALYFCASSSPDRPQTGELFFGEGSRLTVL.

This clone was seen more than once but under ten times. The J gene is TRBJ1-1, the V gene TRBV5-1; TRBD1 matches at 7 bases. This CDR3 contains 15 residues. Germline CDR1 is SGHRS and CDR2 is YFSETQ. V lost 4 bases to trimming and J lost 4 bases; unmatched junction nucleotides: 10. CDR3 nucleotide sequence: TGCGCCAGCAGCCAAATGACAGGGAGTGGCACTGAAGCTTTCTTT. Translation gives CASSQMTGSGTEAFF.

This clone occurred a few times. The V call is TRBV15, the J call TRBJ1-5; D is undetermined. V dropped 0 bases and J dropped 4 bases, with 10 bases sitting between them. Germline V CDR1 and CDR2: LNHNV, YYDKDF (reference sequence). The CDR3 consists of 15 residues. This CDR3 is CATSRDEGRNQPQHF. CDR3 sequence (DNA): TGTGCCACCAGCAGAGATGAAGGGAGGAATCAGCCCCAGCATTTT.